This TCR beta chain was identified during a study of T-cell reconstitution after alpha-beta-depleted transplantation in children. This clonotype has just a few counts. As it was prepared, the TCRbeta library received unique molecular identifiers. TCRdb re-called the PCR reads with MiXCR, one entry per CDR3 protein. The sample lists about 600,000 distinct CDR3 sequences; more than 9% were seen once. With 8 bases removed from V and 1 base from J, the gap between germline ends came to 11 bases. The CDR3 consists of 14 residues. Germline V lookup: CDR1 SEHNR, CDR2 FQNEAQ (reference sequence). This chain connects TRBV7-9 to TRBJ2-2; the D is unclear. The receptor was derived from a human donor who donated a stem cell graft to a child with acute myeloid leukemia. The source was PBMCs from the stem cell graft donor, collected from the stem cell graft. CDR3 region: CASDMSLNTGELFF. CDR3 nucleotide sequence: TGTGCCAGCGACATGTCCCTGAACACCGGGGAGCTGTTTTTT.